Presented here are 21 T cell receptor beta chains from one specimen sequenced in a study of T cell repertoires in cytomegalovirus infection (dated by TCRdb to between 2018 and 2021). Their cognate antigens are unknown. This specimen's treatment or condition label, interpreted: in vitro stimulation with specific CMV peptide epitopes to enrich CMV-specific T cells. Sequencing instrument: Illumina HiSeq 1500. The public reads were reanalyzed by TCRdb: fastp trimming at Q25, MiXCR alignment, in-frame beta chains only. Rows matching on CDR3 protein sequence are summarized as one entry with the most common DNA and genes. Across this sample there are some 800,000 distinct CDR3 sequences, with 25% to 35% seen only once. The top ten constitute less than 15% of the sample. The sample in question was cultured CD8+ T cells from PBMCs, obtained from culture after CMV antigen stimulation. The receptors were gathered from a human donor in good health (CMV status not recorded). Some clones in this sample may be carry-over from other donors' samples.

This clonotype was observed a few times. The chain combines TRBV6-1 with TRBJ2-7; 10 nucleotides agree with TRBD1. Trimming took 7 bases from V and 2 from J; bases not matched to a gene: 11. Per the germline V gene, CDR1 is MNHNS and CDR2 is SASEGT. The CDR3 length is 16 residues. CDR3 protein: CASTRDRGRVAYEQYV. In DNA form, the CDR3 reads TGTGCCAGCACCCGAGACAGGGGGCGCGTAGCCTACGAGCAGTACGTC.

This clonotype has at least ten counts. The chain carries TRBV6-6 and TRBJ1-5; no firm D call. Looked up from germline, CDR1 is MNHNY and CDR2 is SVGAGI (reference sequence). There are 14 residues in the CDR3. V was cut by 2 bases and J by 1 base, with 6 bases left in between. The CDR3 nucleotides read TGTGCCAGCAGTTACGAAGGGAGCAATCAGCCCCAGCATTTT. Protein: CASSYEGSNQPQHF.

This clonotype was counted a few times. The J gene is TRBJ2-1, the V gene TRBV4-3, with TRBD2 matching 11 bases. The CDR3 runs to 19 residues. The V gene end was trimmed by 0 bases and the J gene end by 2 bases; junction bases not matched to a gene: 9. The germline V gene has CDR1 LGHNA and CDR2 YSLEER. The CDR3 nucleotides are TGCGCCAGCAGCCAAGAGACTAGCGGGGTAGGGGAGACCTACAATGAGCAGTTCTTC. Its translation: CASSQETSGVGETYNEQFF.

The rearrangement joins TRBV4-2 to TRBJ1-1; D might be TRBD1 (5 bases). Germline V gene lookup returns CDR1 LGHNA and CDR2 YNFKEQ. The ends were cut back, 3 bases at V and 6 bases at J, with 17 bases in the middle. CDR3 length equals 15 residues. The CDR3 spells CASSHLGGEAPEAFF. Written as DNA, the CDR3 is TGTGCCAGCAGCCACCTTGGGGGGGAGGCCCCTGAAGCTTTCTTT.

CDR3 nucleotides: TGTGCCAGCAGTTCTCCGACAGGGAAGGGGCATCAGCCCCAGCATTTT. It codes for CASSSPTGKGHQPQHF. The chain carries TRBV6-6 and TRBJ1-5; 7 positions match TRBD1. The length of the CDR3 is 16 residues. Losses at the gene ends were 4 bases for V and 5 bases for J; bases not matched to a gene: 11. CDR1 is MNHNY and CDR2 is SVGAGI in the germline V gene (reference sequence).

This clonotype was seen many times. The CDR3 loop is CASRPTVNTEAFF. The CDR3 coding sequence is TGTGCCAGCAGACCAACAGTGAACACTGAAGCTTTCTTT. The rearrangement uses TRBV7-6 and TRBJ1-1; D unresolved. CDR1 and CDR2 from the germline V gene are SGHVS and FNYEAQ. CDR3 length: 13 amino acids. V shed 6 bases and J shed 0 bases, with 8 bases lying between them. Full variable domain (rest looked up from reference TRBV7-6 and TRBJ1-1): GAGVSQSPRYKVTKRGQDVALRCDPISGHVSLYWYRQALGQGPEFLTYFNYEAQQDKSGLPNDRFSAERPEGSISTLTIQRTEQRDSAMYRCASRPTVNTEAFFGQGTRLTVV.

The rearrangement uses TRBV6-1 and TRBJ2-2, with TRBD2 matching 10 bases. V trimming: 7 bases; J trimming: 1 base; junction bases outside the gene matches: 18. Germline V lookup: CDR1 MNHNS, CDR2 SASEGT. The CDR3 covers 20 residues. The CDR3 DNA follows: TGTGCCAGCATTTCCACAGGGGCGTATGCTAGCGGGAGGAACACCGGGGAGCTGTTTTTT. This sequence encodes CASISTGAYASGRNTGELFF.

This sequence joins TRBV5-6 and TRBJ1-5, with a possible D match to TRBD1 (5 bases). The germline gives CDR1 SGHDT, CDR2 YYEEEE. Trimming took 4 bases from V and 1 from J, leaving 12 bases between them. The CDR3 length is 15 residues. CDR3 sequence reads: CASSPTWGSNQPQHF. The CDR3 DNA follows: TGTGCCAGCAGCCCGACTTGGGGGAGCAATCAGCCCCAGCATTTT.

This clonotype has only one observation. The CDR3 here is CASSPHPGSPTDTQYF. The CDR3 DNA sequence: TGTGCCAGCAGCCCCCACCCCGGCTCCCCCACAGATACGCAGTATTTT. The chain carries TRBV7-6 and TRBJ2-3; no definite D call. The CDR3 length is 16 residues. Germline V gene data show CDR1 as SGHVS and CDR2 as FNYEAQ. Trimming took 5 bases from V and 2 from J, leaving 17 bases between them.

This clonotype occurred many times. The V and J genes are TRBV7-9 and TRBJ2-5; 9 nucleotides line up with TRBD1. The CDR3 totals 14 residues. The V gene's germline CDR1 is SEHNR and CDR2 FQNEAQ (reference sequence). V gave up 5 bases and J gave up 3 bases; unmatched junction bases: 4. This CDR3 reads CASSGGQGKETQYF. The CDR3 coding sequence is TGTGCCAGCAGCGGAGGACAGGGGAAAGAGACCCAGTACTTC.

This clonotype occurred once. This rearrangement joins TRBV29-1 to TRBJ2-1; D ambiguous. Germline values: CDR1 SQVTM, CDR2 ANQGSEA. The CDR3 has 14 residues. Between the trimmed V and J ends, which lost 2 bases and 4 bases, there was a span of 12 bases. The DNA of the CDR3 is TGCAGCGTTGAATCGTTCTTGCGGTACAATGAGCAGTTCTTC. Translation: CSVESFLRYNEQFF.

This clonotype was seen a few times. The chain is built from TRBV7-6 and TRBJ2-2; 15 nucleotides line up with TRBD2. Germline lookup yields CDR1 SGHVS and CDR2 FNYEAQ. The ends lost 4 bases at V and 5 bases at J; junction bases unmatched: 8. The CDR3 sequence is 18 residues long. CDR3 amino acids: CASSWGLAGGPRTGELFF. The CDR3 nucleotides read TGTGCCAGCAGCTGGGGACTAGCGGGGGGCCCGCGAACCGGGGAGCTGTTTTTT.

The gene calls are TRBV6-5 and TRBJ1-2; D possibly corresponds to TRBD1 (5 bases). This CDR3 has 19 amino acids. The germline V gene has CDR1 MNHEY and CDR2 SVGAGI. The V end lost 0 bases, the J end lost 6 bases, and 26 bases lay between the germline ends. The CDR3 loop is CASSYSIAGIGLKADGYTF. Written as DNA, the CDR3 is TGTGCCAGCAGTTACTCGATTGCAGGGATAGGACTCAAAGCAGATGGCTACACCTTC.

This clonotype was counted only a few times. The germline gene is not matched at one end of the junction; a read error may be the cause. The rearrangement links TRBV7-9 to TRBJ1-3; the match to TRBD1 covers 9 bases. The germline V gene has CDR1 SEHNR and CDR2 FQNEAQ (reference sequence). The CDR3 extends over 16 amino acids. CDR3 DNA sequence: TGTGCCAGCAGCGGAACAGGGGGCGCGTCTGAAAACACCATATATTTT. This encodes CASSGTGGASENTIYF.

This clonotype was detected ten times or more. J is TRBJ1-5 and V is TRBV6-1; weak D call: TRBD1 (6 bases). The germline CDR1 and CDR2 sequences are MNHNS and SASEGT. V was pared by 3 bases and J by 5 bases, with 8 bases between. The CDR3 totals 13 residues. CDR3 coding DNA: TGTGCCAGCAGTGACAGGGGTTATCAGCCCCAGCATTTT. Translation: CASSDRGYQPQHF.

The chain links TRBV4-1 to TRBJ2-2; D is possibly TRBD1 or TRBD2 (7 bases each). V was shortened by 1 base and J by 7 bases, with 16 bases between the two germline ends. CDR1 and CDR2 (germline): MGHRA, YSYEKL. The CDR3 is 16 amino acids. The CDR3 coding sequence is TGCGCCAGCAGCCAAGGGGGGGAGGGGGCCGGCGGGGAGCTGTTTTTT. This codes for CASSQGGEGAGGELFF.

The genes are TRBV27 and TRBJ1-6; D is ambiguous. Trimming took 10 bases from V and 14 from J, leaving 18 bases between them. The CDR3 is 12 amino acids. Germline-derived CDR1 and CDR2 are MNHEY and SMNVEV (reference sequence). Here the CDR3 DNA reads TGTGCCATCGAGGCCGGAGTTCGGGCCCTCCACTTT. It codes for CAIEAGVRALHF.

This sequence joins TRBV12-3 or TRBV12-4 and TRBJ2-1; a possible D gene is TRBD1 (5 bases). The CDR3 runs 15 residues. V lost 3 bases and J 4 bases, leaving 13 bases between the germline ends. The CDR3 loop reads CASSFPGHGYNEQFF. The CDR3 region has the DNA TGTGCCAGCAGTTTCCCCGGACACGGGTACAATGAGCAGTTCTTC.

CDR3 bases: TGTGCCAGCTCCTTCGGACAGGGAAAGTTGTACAATTCACCCCTCCACTTT. Residues: CASSFGQGKLYNSPLHF. The rearrangement joins TRBV27 to TRBJ1-6; 8 bases are shared with TRBD1. With V trimmed by 8 bases and J by 7 bases, 16 bases remained unmatched. This CDR3 is 17 amino acids long. Germline assignment: CDR1 MNHEY and CDR2 SMNVEV (reference sequence).

The chain carries TRBV2 and TRBJ2-5; D may be TRBD1 or TRBD2 (6 bases each). The CDR3 length is 18 residues. Germline loops: CDR1 SNHLY, CDR2 FYNNEI. The ends were cut back, 5 bases at V and 5 bases at J, with 27 bases in the middle. The CDR3 region has the DNA TGTGCCAGCAGTTACAACCCTGACAGATACGGGGGCCAGGAGACCCAGTACTTC. Protein sequence: CASSYNPDRYGGQETQYF.

V usage is TRBV19 and J usage is TRBJ2-5, with 8 bases aligning to TRBD1. Per germline, CDR1 LNHDA and CDR2 SQIVND (reference sequence). Trimming took 7 bases from V and 1 from J; bases not matched to a gene: 8. The length of the CDR3 is 15 residues. The CDR3 nucleotides read TGTGCCAGTAACCCGGGACAGGAGATCCAAGAGACCCAGTACTTC. Residues: CASNPGQEIQETQYF.